This is a list of T cell receptor beta chains from one sample in a study of radiotherapy plus CTLA-4 blockade in lung cancer. This table comes from immunoSEQ multiplex PCR, and its TCRdb copy is limited to in-frame clones, with some not included. The sample lists approximately 44,000 clones; 60% to 80% were seen once. The sequencing used peripheral blood, collected from a patient treated with radiotherapy plus ipilimumab. The receptors were sampled from a human donor with non-small cell lung cancer who had stable disease on radiotherapy plus ipilimumab. CDR3s include the opening cysteine and the closing phenylalanine or tryptophan. A D gene is named only where the DNA matches it firmly. The size field is filled for only some rows; it gives once, few, many or a size class.

J: TRBJ1-6; size: few; V: TRBV7-2; length: 14; D: NA; CDR3: CASSPDGPNSPLHF; DNA: TGTGCCAGCAGCCCGGACGGTCCTAATTCACCCCTCCACTTT
J: TRBJ1-2; size: NA; V: TRBV7-2; length: 17; D: NA; CDR3: CASSLTITQGRGYGYTF; DNA: TGTGCCAGCAGCTTAACCATCACACAGGGTCGCGGCTATGGCTATACCTTC
J: TRBJ1-2; size: NA; V: TRBV6-5; length: 12; D: NA; CDR3: CASPTLLYGYTF; DNA: TGTGCCAGCCCGACGCTGCTCTATGGCTACACCTTC
J: TRBJ2-1; size: NA; V: TRBV21-1; length: 16; D: NA; CDR3: CASSCGGDRESNEQFF; DNA: TGTGCCAGCAGCTGTGGTGGCGACAGGGAATCCAATGAGCAGTTCTTC
J: TRBJ1-2; size: few; V: TRBV28; length: 13; D: TRBD1; CDR3: CASRFQGVDGYTF; DNA: TGTGCCAGCAGGTTCCAGGGGGTCGATGGCTACACCTTC
J: TRBJ1-1; size: once; V: TRBV25-1; length: 11; D: NA; CDR3: CASSEVTRAFF; DNA: TGTGCCAGCAGTGAAGTAACCAGGGCTTTCTTT
J: TRBJ1-4; size: once; V: TRBV11-2; length: 16; D: TRBD1; CDR3: CASSLAGRGLGEKLFF; DNA: TGTGCCAGCAGCTTAGCGGGAAGGGGGCTCGGGGAAAAACTGTTTTTT
J: TRBJ1-5; size: NA; V: TRBV28; length: 15; D: TRBD1; CDR3: CASSPGQGRNQPQHF; DNA: TGTGCCAGCAGTCCTGGACAGGGAAGAAATCAGCCCCAGCATTTT
J: TRBJ1-2; size: NA; V: TRBV2; length: 14; D: TRBD1; CDR3: CASSSGTGSYGYTF; DNA: TGTGCCAGCAGTTCCGGGACAGGTTCCTATGGCTACACCTTC
J: TRBJ1-1; size: NA; V: TRBV4-3; length: 15; D: NA; CDR3: CASSQEGGGAFEAFF; DNA: TGCGCCAGCAGCCAAGAGGGGGGTGGGGCTTTCGAAGCTTTCTTT
J: TRBJ1-2; size: NA; V: TRBV5-1; length: 14; D: TRBD1; CDR3: CASSQAGTGYGYTF; DNA: TGCGCCAGCAGCCAAGCGGGGACAGGGTATGGCTACACCTTC
J: TRBJ1-3; size: NA; V: TRBV28; length: 17; D: NA; CDR3: CASSFIRFGGSGNTIYF; DNA: TGTGCCAGCAGTTTCATCCGGTTCGGGGGTTCTGGAAACACCATATATTTT
J: TRBJ1-3; size: NA; V: TRBV5-1; length: 18; D: TRBD1; CDR3: CASSFFWTGDISGNTIYF; DNA: TGCGCCAGCAGCTTCTTTTGGACAGGGGACATCTCTGGAAACACCATATATTTT
J: TRBJ2-3; size: NA; V: TRBV11-2; length: 15; D: TRBD1; CDR3: CASSLGATGTDTQYF; DNA: TGTGCCAGCAGCCTGGGCGCGACAGGGACAGATACGCAGTATTTT
J: TRBJ1-5; size: NA; V: TRBV6-5; length: 15; D: NA; CDR3: CASSYSTRGDQPQHF; DNA: TGTGCCAGCAGTTACTCAACCAGGGGAGACCAGCCCCAGCATTTT
J: TRBJ2-7; size: NA; V: TRBV10-2; length: 15; D: NA; CDR3: CASSDPSGSSYEQYF; DNA: TGCGCCAGCAGTGATCCCTCCGGGAGCTCCTACGAGCAGTACTTC
J: TRBJ1-6; size: few; V: TRBV4-3; length: 16; D: NA; CDR3: CASSQSSGNYNSPLHF; DNA: TGCGCCAGCAGCCAATCCTCAGGGAATTATAATTCACCCCTCCACTTT
J: TRBJ1-1; size: NA; V: TRBV6-5; length: 14; D: NA; CDR3: CASSDSGMNTEAFF; DNA: TGTGCCAGCTCTGACTCAGGTATGAACACTGAAGCTTTCTTT
J: TRBJ2-1; size: few; V: TRBV27; length: 16; D: TRBD2; CDR3: CASSPSTSGPHNEQFF; DNA: TGTGCCAGCAGTCCCTCGACTAGCGGTCCCCACAATGAGCAGTTCTTC
J: TRBJ1-1; size: NA; V: TRBV12-2; length: 16; D: NA; CDR3: CASRSPRQGKNTEAFF; DNA: TGTGCAAGTCGCTCACCCAGACAGGGGAAGAACACTGAAGCTTTCTTT
J: TRBJ2-2; size: NA; V: TRBV13; length: 17; D: NA; CDR3: CASSSRFRVVHTGELFF; DNA: TGTGCCAGCAGCTCTCGCTTCAGGGTCGTCCACACCGGGGAGCTGTTTTTT
J: TRBJ2-6; size: NA; V: TRBV14; length: 17; D: NA; CDR3: CASSQSGWSSGANVLTF; DNA: TGTGCCAGCAGCCAATCAGGGTGGTCCTCTGGGGCCAACGTCCTGACTTTC
J: TRBJ1-1; size: NA; V: TRBV28; length: 14; D: NA; CDR3: CASNLRGGGTEAFF; DNA: TGTGCCAGCAATTTACGGGGGGGCGGCACTGAAGCTTTCTTT
J: TRBJ1-5; size: NA; V: TRBV5-8; length: 15; D: NA; CDR3: CASSLGDYSNQPQHF; DNA: TGTGCCAGCAGCTTAGGCGACTATAGCAATCAGCCCCAGCATTTT
J: TRBJ1-2; size: few; V: TRBV11-2; length: 12; D: NA; CDR3: CASSPRDTGYTF; DNA: TGTGCCAGCAGCCCGAGGGACACGGGCTACACCTTC
J: TRBJ2-7; size: NA; V: TRBV15; length: 17; D: TRBD2; CDR3: CATSRDVPQRGTYEQYF; DNA: TGTGCCACCAGCAGAGATGTACCCCAGCGGGGAACCTACGAGCAGTACTTC
J: TRBJ1-1; size: NA; V: TRBV18; length: 12; D: NA; CDR3: CASSPDSTEAFF; DNA: TGTGCCAGCTCACCTGACAGCACTGAAGCTTTCTTT
J: TRBJ1-3; size: NA; V: TRBV15; length: 16; D: NA; CDR3: CATSRAIRDWENTIYF; DNA: TGTGCCACCAGCAGAGCTATAAGGGATTGGGAAAACACCATATATTTT
J: TRBJ1-3; size: NA; V: TRBV4-1; length: 12; D: NA; CDR3: CASSQRGNTIYF; DNA: TGCGCCAGCAGCCAACGCGGAAACACCATATATTTT
J: TRBJ2-5; size: NA; V: TRBV7-2; length: 14; D: NA; CDR3: CASSPRQFQETQYF; DNA: TGTGCCAGCAGCCCCCGCCAGTTCCAAGAGACCCAGTACTTC
J: TRBJ1-1; size: NA; V: TRBV28; length: 15; D: NA; CDR3: CASSSLVGPGTEAFF; DNA: NA
J: TRBJ1-6; size: NA; V: TRBV10-2; length: 13; D: TRBD1; CDR3: CASRGTGGSPLHF; DNA: TGCGCCAGCAGGGGGACAGGGGGTTCACCCCTCCACTTT